A single T cell receptor (beta chain) is shown here with its context. The source of the sample is a study of T and B cells in COVID-19 patients. Study details: COVID-19 patients gave peripheral blood either during active infection or after recovery.

Germline V lookup: CDR1 MNHEY, CDR2 SVGAGI. This CDR3 spans 16 amino acids. The J segment lost 0 bases and the V segment lost 6 bases, leaving 6 bases of the junction unmatched. BIOMED2 TRB-A/B primer pools were used in multiplex TRB PCR. From the multiplex PCR reads, TCRdb called clonotypes with MiXCR, one entry per CDR3 protein. Of 2,500 to 3,500 distinct CDR3 sequences listed, 28% are singletons. TRB was amplified from about 250-500 ng of blood genomic DNA. The rearrangement links TRBV6-5 to TRBJ2-2, with 8 positions matching TRBD1. Sequencing was performed on blood. This receptor was taken from a human donor with active COVID-19. The donor label of this sample is uncertain. The CDR3 loop reads CASSPVTGANTGELFF. Written as DNA, the CDR3 is TGTGCCAGCAGCCCCGTGACAGGGGCGAACACCGGGGAGCTGTTTTTT.